Following are 5 T cell receptor beta chains from one sample sequenced in a study of blood T cell repertoires in COVID-19. Measured with immunoSEQ multiplex PCR; TCRdb has only the in-frame clones, and not every one. Found here are around 59,000 clones, approximately 90% of them singletons; the top ten hold roughly 1.4%. The specimen was peripheral blood. These receptors were collected from a man between 60 and 75 years old with acute or convalescent COVID-19.

The chain links TRBV30 to TRBJ1-4; the match to TRBD1 covers 8 bases. CDR1 is GTSNPN, CDR2 SVGIG, per germline (reference sequence). The J segment lost 2 bases and the V segment lost 2 bases, leaving 1 base of the junction unmatched. This CDR3 is built from 14 residues. Written as DNA, the CDR3 is TGTGCCTGGAGTCAGGGGGCCACTAATGAAAAACTGTTTTTT. Protein: CAWSQGATNEKLFF. Full variable domain (missing parts from reference TRBV30 and TRBJ1-4): SQTIHQWPATLVQPVGSPLSLECTVEGTSNPNLYWYRQAAGRGLQLLFYSVGIGQISSEVPQNLSASRPQDRQFILSSKKLLLSDSGFYLCAWSQGATNEKLFFGSGTQLSVL.

The rearrangement links TRBV4-2 to TRBJ2-3, with 7 bases aligning to TRBD1. With V trimmed by 1 base and J by 4 bases, 8 bases remained unmatched. Looked up from germline, CDR1 is LGHNA and CDR2 is YNFKEQ. The length of the CDR3 is 16 residues. The CDR3 spells CASSQAHDRASDTQYF. CDR3 sequence (DNA): TGTGCCAGCAGCCAAGCTCACGACAGGGCGTCAGATACGCAGTATTTT.

The count of this clone is one. The chain is built from TRBV5-4 and TRBJ1-4, with D tentatively TRBD1 (6 bases). The CDR3 length is 14 residues. Trimming shortened V by 4 bases and J by 5 bases, and 12 bases separated the two germline ends. CDR1 and CDR2 from the germline V gene are SGHNT and YYREEE (reference sequence). The CDR3 spells CASSLGGFNEKLFF. The CDR3 nucleotides read TGTGCCAGCAGCCTAGGGGGTTTCAATGAAAAACTGTTTTTT.

The sample holds one count of this clone. The chain recombines TRBV11-2 with TRBJ1-4; a weak D match, TRBD1 (5 bases). The germline gives CDR1 SGHAT, CDR2 FQNNGV. This CDR3 has 15 amino acids. V lost 2 bases and J lost 4, with 11 bases in between. The CDR3 DNA is TGTGCCAGCAGCTTAAGGGGCAGGGTTAATGAAAAACTGTTTTTT. Protein: CASSLRGRVNEKLFF.

This clone came up once. V gene TRBV7-2 combines with J gene TRBJ2-7; TRBD2 might be the D (5 bases). Germline V gives CDR1 SGHTA, CDR2 FQGNSA. The CDR3 extends over 15 amino acids. V was clipped by 6 bases and J by 3 bases, with 18 bases between them. The CDR3 DNA sequence: TGTGCCAGCAGTTGGACGCGGGTGGCCTACTACGAGCAGTACTTC. Its protein product is CASSWTRVAYYEQYF.